One and the same sample provided the 19 T cell receptor beta chains below, sequenced in a study of T-cell memory formation after mild COVID-19. TCRdb called the 5' RACE reads again in MiXCR, with one record for every CDR3 protein. The sample includes roughly 610,000 distinct CDR3 sequences, approximately 15% of them seen just once. The sample consisted of PBMCs or a T cell subset sorted from them (not recorded which). The receptor source for this set is an adult woman who had mild COVID-19 (a few samples of this study predate the infection). Cell type and time point are not known.

The chain joins TRBV7-9 to TRBJ2-1, with 10 bases matching TRBD2. Germline V gene sequence: CDR1 SEHNR, CDR2 FQNEAQ (reference sequence). The CDR3 length is 15 residues. V trimming: 3 bases; J trimming: 6 bases; junction bases outside the gene matches: 5. The CDR3 spells CASSLEGLAINEQFF. Written as DNA, the CDR3 is TGTGCCAGCAGCTTGGAGGGACTAGCGATCAATGAGCAGTTCTTC.

This clonotype was found many times. V gene TRBV20-1 combines with J gene TRBJ2-5; D is unresolved. V was pared by 7 bases and J by 5 bases, with 5 bases between. The germline gives CDR1 DFQATT, CDR2 SNEGSKA (reference sequence). This CDR3 comprises 9 residues. DNA of the CDR3: TGCAGTGTGGGGGAGACCCAGTACTTC. Translating gives CSVGETQYF.

This chain connects TRBV15 to TRBJ2-7, with 7 positions matching TRBD1. J was trimmed by 5 bases and V by 3 bases; bases with no gene match: 10. The CDR3 covers 15 residues. Germline-derived CDR1 and CDR2 are LNHNV and YYDKDF (reference sequence). The CDR3 coding sequence is TGTGCCACCAGCAGGGTCGGACAGGTTTACGACGAGCAGTACTTC. Translating it yields CATSRVGQVYDEQYF.

This clonotype was observed a handful of times. V is TRBV20-1 and J is TRBJ2-1; possibly TRBD1 for D (5 bases). CDR1 and CDR2 from the germline V gene are DFQATT and SNEGSKA (reference sequence). V was cut by 5 bases and J by 5 bases, with 19 bases left in between. This CDR3 comprises 15 residues. CDR3 DNA: TGCAGTGCTCCCGATGGGGTCCCAGGGCACAATGAGCAGTTCTTC. It translates to CSAPDGVPGHNEQFF.

The chain carries TRBV4-1 and TRBJ2-2, with TRBD1 as a possible D gene (5 bases). This CDR3 comprises 15 residues. The ends were cut back, 0 bases at V and 4 bases at J, with 9 bases in the middle. Germline V gene sequence: CDR1 MGHRA, CDR2 YSYEKL. The chain's CDR3 is CASSQEERGTGELFF. For the CDR3, the DNA is TGCGCCAGCAGCCAAGAGGAAAGGGGCACCGGGGAGCTGTTTTTT.

J is TRBJ1-4 and V is TRBV20-1; D not resolved. Germline assignment: CDR1 DFQATT and CDR2 SNEGSKA (reference sequence). The CDR3 has 14 amino acids. The ends were cut back, 5 bases at V and 3 bases at J, with 13 bases in the middle. The CDR3 region is CSAPRGSSNEKLFF. The CDR3 coding sequence is TGCAGTGCTCCTCGTGGGAGCTCTAATGAAAAACTGTTTTTT.

This clonotype was seen more than once but under ten times. This rearrangement joins TRBV9 to TRBJ2-3; 10 bases are a match to TRBD2. This CDR3 has 15 amino acids. The ends lost 3 bases at V and 4 bases at J; junction bases unmatched: 5. Germline V gene lookup returns CDR1 SGDLS and CDR2 YYNGEE. The CDR3 here is CASSGASGSPDTQYF. The DNA for the CDR3 is TGTGCCAGCAGCGGGGCTAGCGGGAGTCCAGATACGCAGTATTTT.

This clonotype has only a few counts. The rearrangement links TRBV2 to TRBJ2-4; unclear D gene. This CDR3 has 11 amino acids. Trimming removed 6 bases from V and 11 bases from J, with 11 bases in between. Germline-derived CDR1 and CDR2 are SNHLY and FYNNEI. CDR3 nucleotide sequence: TGTGCCAGCAGCCCCACATCAGTTCAGTACTTC. This sequence encodes CASSPTSVQYF.

This chain links TRBV7-3 with TRBJ1-1, with unresolved D. The V gene lost 5 bases and the J gene lost 2 bases, with 9 bases spanning the gap. CDR1 and CDR2 (germline): SGHTA, FQGTGA. CDR3 length: 13 residues. CDR3 sequence reads: CASSPNSNTEAFF. The DNA for the CDR3 is TGTGCCAGCAGCCCGAACAGTAACACTGAAGCTTTCTTT. The variable domain in full, completed from reference TRBV7-3 and TRBJ1-1, reads GAGVSQTPSNKVTEKGKYVELRCDPISGHTALYWYRQSLGQGPEFLIYFQGTGAADDSGLPNDRFFAVRPEGSVSTLKIQRTERGDSAVYLCASSPNSNTEAFFGQGTRLTVV.

The chain links TRBV6-5 to TRBJ2-1, with 7 bases aligning to TRBD2. The germline V gene encodes CDR1 MNHEY and CDR2 SVGAGI. J gave up 5 bases and V 2 bases, and 6 bases lay outside the gene matches. This CDR3 spans 15 amino acids. This CDR3 is CASSYEGGRNNEQFF. The CDR3 DNA reads TGTGCCAGCAGTTACGAGGGCGGGAGAAACAATGAGCAGTTCTTC.

This clonotype was detected many times. The chain has TRBV11-2 and TRBJ2-5; D possibly uses TRBD1 or TRBD2 (5 bases each). The germline CDR1 and CDR2 sequences are SGHAT and FQNNGV. The CDR3 extends over 13 amino acids. The V and J ends lost 2 bases and 10 bases respectively, with 14 bases between them. For the CDR3, the DNA is TGTGCCAGCAGCTTATCCACCCCTGGGGGCCAGTACTTC. This gives the protein CASSLSTPGGQYF.

The chain is built from TRBV12-3 or TRBV12-4 and TRBJ1-1, with D possibly being TRBD1 (6 bases). Deletions cut 4 bases from V and 2 bases from J, with 17 bases between. CDR3 size: 16 residues. The CDR3 sequence: CASSSLTGSSNTEAFF. The CDR3 coding sequence is TGTGCCAGCAGTTCCCTGACAGGTTCAAGCAACACTGAAGCTTTCTTT.

The V gene is TRBV19, the J gene TRBJ1-1; 7 nucleotides align to TRBD1. CDR1 LNHDA and CDR2 SQIVND come from the germline V gene (reference sequence). V lost 6 bases, J lost 5 bases, and 15 bases stayed unmatched. This CDR3 has 16 amino acids. CDR3 in amino acids: CASSSSATGIATEAFF. The CDR3 DNA is TGTGCCAGTAGCTCAAGCGCGACAGGGATTGCGACTGAAGCTTTCTTT.

This clonotype was counted a few times. The chain is built from TRBV18 and TRBJ1-2, with TRBD1 matching over 7 bases. Losses at the gene ends were 0 bases for V and 4 bases for J; bases not matched to a gene: 5. The germline V gene encodes CDR1 KGHSH and CDR2 LQKENI. CDR3 length: 15 amino acids. The CDR3 nucleotides read TGTGCCAGCTCACCACCGACAGGGAAAAGCTATGGCTACACCTTC. It translates to CASSPPTGKSYGYTF.

The V and J genes are TRBV5-1 and TRBJ2-7; 8 nucleotides align to TRBD1. Germline values: CDR1 SGHRS, CDR2 YFSETQ. This CDR3 has 13 amino acids. The V segment lost 6 bases and the J segment 2 bases; nucleotides outside the gene matches: 4. The CDR3 loop is CASTRTGPYEQYF. Written as DNA, the CDR3 is TGCGCCAGCACCCGGACAGGGCCCTACGAGCAGTACTTC.

This clonotype showed up just a few times. The chain carries TRBV7-8 and TRBJ1-5; D ambiguous. The CDR3 loop spans 16 amino acids. Trimming pared 0 bases from V and 7 bases from J, leaving 16 bases between. Per the germline V gene, CDR1 is SGHVS and CDR2 is FQNEAQ. This chain's CDR3 is CASSLALGQSGQPQHF. Here the CDR3 DNA reads TGTGCCAGCAGCTTAGCGCTGGGTCAGTCGGGACAGCCCCAGCATTTT. Complete variable domain (other parts from reference TRBV7-8 and TRBJ1-5): GAGVSQSPRYKVAKRGQDVALRCDPISGHVSLFWYQQALGQGPEFLTYFQNEAQLDKSGLPSDRFFAERPEGSVSTLKIQRTQQEDSAVYLCASSLALGQSGQPQHFGDGTRLSIL.

CDR3 sequence (DNA): TGTGCCAGCAGCAGATTTCAGGGGGTCCCCACTGAAGCTTTCTTT. Translated, it gives CASSRFQGVPTEAFF. The rearrangement uses TRBV7-9 and TRBJ1-1; TRBD1 agrees at 7 bases. The CDR3 length is 15 residues. Germline V gene sequence: CDR1 SEHNR, CDR2 FQNEAQ (reference sequence). V gave up 5 bases and J gave up 4 bases; unmatched junction bases: 10.

The chain has TRBV2 and TRBJ2-7; TRBD2 matches at 13 bases. CDR3 length: 14 residues. Unmatched junction bases numbered 4, after V lost 7 bases and J lost 4 bases. Per germline, CDR1 SNHLY and CDR2 FYNNEI. DNA of the CDR3: TGTGCCAGCACCATACTAGCGGGAGGGTACGAGCAGTACTTC. It translates to CASTILAGGYEQYF.

This rearrangement joins TRBV12-3 or TRBV12-4 to TRBJ2-1, with TRBD1 matching over 7 bases. The CDR3 is 15 residues long. Trimming at V came to 6 bases and at J to 3 bases, leaving 8 bases not matched to a gene. CDR3 sequence: CASSPPGTDYNEQFF. CDR3 nucleotide sequence: TGTGCCAGCAGCCCCCCCGGGACAGACTACAATGAGCAGTTCTTC.